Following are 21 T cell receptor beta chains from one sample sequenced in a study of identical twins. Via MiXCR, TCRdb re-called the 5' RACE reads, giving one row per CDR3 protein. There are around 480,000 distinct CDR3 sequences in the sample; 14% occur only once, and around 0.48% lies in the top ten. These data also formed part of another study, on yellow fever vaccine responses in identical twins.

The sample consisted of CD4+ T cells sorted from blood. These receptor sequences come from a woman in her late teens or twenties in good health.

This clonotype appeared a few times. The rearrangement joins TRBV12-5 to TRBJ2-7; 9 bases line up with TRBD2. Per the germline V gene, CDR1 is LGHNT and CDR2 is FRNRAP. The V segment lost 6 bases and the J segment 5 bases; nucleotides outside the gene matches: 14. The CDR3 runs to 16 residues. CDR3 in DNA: TGTGCTAGTGGCCTGCCCGTAGCGGGAGCCTTCAACGAGCAGTACTTC. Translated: CASGLPVAGAFNEQYF.

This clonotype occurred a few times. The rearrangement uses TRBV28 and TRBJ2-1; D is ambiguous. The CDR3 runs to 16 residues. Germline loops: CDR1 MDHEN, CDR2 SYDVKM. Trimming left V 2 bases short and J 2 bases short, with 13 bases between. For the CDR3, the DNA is TGTGCCAGCAGTTTACACACGGGTCTGGCCTACAATGAGCAGTTCTTC. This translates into CASSLHTGLAYNEQFF.

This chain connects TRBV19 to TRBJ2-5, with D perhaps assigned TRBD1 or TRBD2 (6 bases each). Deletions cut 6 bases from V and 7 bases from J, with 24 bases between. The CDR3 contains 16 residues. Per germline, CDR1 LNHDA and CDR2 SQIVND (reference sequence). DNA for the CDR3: TGTGCCAGTAGCCCGGGGGCCAGCCACCCTCCAACGACCCAGTACTTC. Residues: CASSPGASHPPTTQYF.

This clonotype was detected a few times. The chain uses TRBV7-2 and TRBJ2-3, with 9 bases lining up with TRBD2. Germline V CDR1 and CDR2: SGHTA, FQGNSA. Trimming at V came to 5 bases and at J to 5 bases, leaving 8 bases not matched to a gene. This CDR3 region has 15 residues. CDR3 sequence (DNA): TGTGCCAGCAGCCCACAAGCGGGAGGAGAAGATACGCAGTATTTT. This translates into CASSPQAGGEDTQYF.

CDR3 DNA: TGCGCCAGCAGCTTGGCGAGTCAAGCGATAGGCTCCTACGAGCAGTACTTC. It yields the protein CASSLASQAIGSYEQYF. This rearrangement joins TRBV5-1 to TRBJ2-7; D unclear. V was shortened by 0 bases and J by 0 bases, with 16 bases between the two germline ends. Germline CDR1 and CDR2: SGHRS and YFSETQ. The CDR3 extends over 17 amino acids. The whole variable domain, remainder taken from reference TRBV5-1 and TRBJ2-7, is KAGVTQTPRYLIKTRGQQVTLSCSPISGHRSVSWYQQTPGQGLQFLFEYFSETQRNKGNFPGRFSGRQFSNSRSEMNVSTLELGDSALYLCASSLASQAIGSYEQYFGPGTRLTVT.

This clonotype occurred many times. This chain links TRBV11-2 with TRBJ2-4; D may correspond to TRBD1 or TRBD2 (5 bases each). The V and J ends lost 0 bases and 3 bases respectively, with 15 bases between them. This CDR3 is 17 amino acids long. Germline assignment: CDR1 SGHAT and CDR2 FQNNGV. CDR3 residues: CASSLDLVGTFKNIQYF. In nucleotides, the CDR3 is TGTGCCAGCAGCTTAGATCTGGTCGGGACCTTCAAAAACATTCAGTACTTC.

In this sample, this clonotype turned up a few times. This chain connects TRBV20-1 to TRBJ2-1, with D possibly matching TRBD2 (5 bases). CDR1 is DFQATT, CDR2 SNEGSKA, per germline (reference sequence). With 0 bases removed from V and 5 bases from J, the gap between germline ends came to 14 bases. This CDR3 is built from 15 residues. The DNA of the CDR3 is TGCAGTGCTAGAGAGAGTGGGAGATGGGACAATGAGCAGTTCTTC. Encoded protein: CSARESGRWDNEQFF.

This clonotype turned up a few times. The CDR3 nucleotides read TGTGCCAGCGCCACTAGCGGGAATGAGCAGTTCTTC. This gives the protein CASATSGNEQFF. The V gene is TRBV11-2, the J gene TRBJ2-1; 9 bases are shared with TRBD2. CDR3 length equals 12 residues. Germline trimming cut 8 bases from V and 7 bases from J; bases unmatched to any gene: 3. CDR1 SGHAT and CDR2 FQNNGV come from the germline V gene.

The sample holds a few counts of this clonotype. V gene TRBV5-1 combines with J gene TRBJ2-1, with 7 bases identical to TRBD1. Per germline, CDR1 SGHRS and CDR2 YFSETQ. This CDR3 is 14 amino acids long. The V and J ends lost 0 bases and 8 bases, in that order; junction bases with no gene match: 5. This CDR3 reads CASSLGQGDDEQFF. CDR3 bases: TGCGCCAGCAGCTTGGGACAGGGAGACGATGAGCAGTTCTTC. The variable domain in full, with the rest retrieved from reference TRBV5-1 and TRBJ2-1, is KAGVTQTPRYLIKTRGQQVTLSCSPISGHRSVSWYQQTPGQGLQFLFEYFSETQRNKGNFPGRFSGRQFSNSRSEMNVSTLELGDSALYLCASSLGQGDDEQFFGPGTRLTVL.

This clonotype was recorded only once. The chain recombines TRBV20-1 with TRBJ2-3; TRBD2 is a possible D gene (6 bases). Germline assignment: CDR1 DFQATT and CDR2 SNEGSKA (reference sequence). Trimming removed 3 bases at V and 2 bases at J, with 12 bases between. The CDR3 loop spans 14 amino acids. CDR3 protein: CSARTGLLTDTQYF. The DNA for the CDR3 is TGCAGTGCTAGGACGGGACTCCTCACAGATACGCAGTATTTT.

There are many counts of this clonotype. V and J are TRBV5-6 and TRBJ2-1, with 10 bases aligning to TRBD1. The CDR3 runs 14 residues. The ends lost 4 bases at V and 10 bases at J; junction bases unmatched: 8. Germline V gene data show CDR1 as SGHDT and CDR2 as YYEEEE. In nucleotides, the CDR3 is TGTGCCAGCAGCCGGGACAGGGGTTTAGGGGAGCAGTTCTTC. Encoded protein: CASSRDRGLGEQFF.

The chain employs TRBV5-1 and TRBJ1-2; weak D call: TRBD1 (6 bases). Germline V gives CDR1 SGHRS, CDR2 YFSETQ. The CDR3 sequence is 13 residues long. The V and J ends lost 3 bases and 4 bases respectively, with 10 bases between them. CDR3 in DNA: TGCGCCAGCAGCTCGGACAGCTTCTATGGCTACACCTTC. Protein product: CASSSDSFYGYTF.

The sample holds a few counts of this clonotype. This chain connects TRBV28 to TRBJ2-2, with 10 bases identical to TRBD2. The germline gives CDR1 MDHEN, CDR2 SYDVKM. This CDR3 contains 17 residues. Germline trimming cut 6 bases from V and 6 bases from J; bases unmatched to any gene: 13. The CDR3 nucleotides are TGTGCCAGCAGGAGGAGCGGGGGGGCCGCGGAGGCCGGGGAGCTGTTTTTT. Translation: CASRRSGGAAEAGELFF.

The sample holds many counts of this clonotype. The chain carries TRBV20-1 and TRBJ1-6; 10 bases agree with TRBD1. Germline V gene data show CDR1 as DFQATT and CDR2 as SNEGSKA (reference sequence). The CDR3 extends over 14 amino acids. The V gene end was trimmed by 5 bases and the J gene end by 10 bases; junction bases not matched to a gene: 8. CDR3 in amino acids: CSAHTGTGDSPLHF. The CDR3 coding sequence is TGCAGTGCTCATACCGGGACAGGGGACTCACCCCTCCACTTT.

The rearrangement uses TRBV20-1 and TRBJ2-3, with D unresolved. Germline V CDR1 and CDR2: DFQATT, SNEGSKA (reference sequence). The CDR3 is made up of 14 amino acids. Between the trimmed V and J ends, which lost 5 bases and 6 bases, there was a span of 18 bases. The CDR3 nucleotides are TGCAGTGCTCCCCCGGTGACGGTATTTGATACGCAGTATTTT. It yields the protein CSAPPVTVFDTQYF.

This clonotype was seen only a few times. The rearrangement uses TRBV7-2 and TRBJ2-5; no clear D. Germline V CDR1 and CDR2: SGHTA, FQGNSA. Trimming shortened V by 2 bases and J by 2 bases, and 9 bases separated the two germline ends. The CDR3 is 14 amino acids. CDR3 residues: CASSLRAVQETQYF. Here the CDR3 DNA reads TGTGCCAGCAGCTTACGGGCTGTACAAGAGACCCAGTACTTC.

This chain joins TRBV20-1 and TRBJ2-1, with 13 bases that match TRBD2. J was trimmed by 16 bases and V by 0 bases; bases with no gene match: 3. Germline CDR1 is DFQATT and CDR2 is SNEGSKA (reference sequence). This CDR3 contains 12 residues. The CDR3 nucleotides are TGCAGTGCTAGAGAGACTAGCGGGGGGCCTTTCTTC. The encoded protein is CSARETSGGPFF.

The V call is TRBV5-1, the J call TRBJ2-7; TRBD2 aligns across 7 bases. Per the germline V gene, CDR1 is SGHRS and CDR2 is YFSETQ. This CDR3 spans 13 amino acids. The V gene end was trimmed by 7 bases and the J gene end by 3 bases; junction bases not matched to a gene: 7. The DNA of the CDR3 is TGCGCCAGCGGCCGGGGGGAGGGCTACGAGCAGTACTTC. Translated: CASGRGEGYEQYF. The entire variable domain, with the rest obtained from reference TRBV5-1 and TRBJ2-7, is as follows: KAGVTQTPRYLIKTRGQQVTLSCSPISGHRSVSWYQQTPGQGLQFLFEYFSETQRNKGNFPGRFSGRQFSNSRSEMNVSTLELGDSALYLCASGRGEGYEQYFGPGTRLTVT.

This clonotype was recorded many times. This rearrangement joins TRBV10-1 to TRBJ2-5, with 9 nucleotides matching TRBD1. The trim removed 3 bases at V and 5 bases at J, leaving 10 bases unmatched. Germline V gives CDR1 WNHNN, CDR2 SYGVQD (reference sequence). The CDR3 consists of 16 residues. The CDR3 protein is CASSDNRDRVLETQYF. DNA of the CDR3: TGCGCCAGCAGTGATAACCGGGACAGGGTATTGGAGACCCAGTACTTC.

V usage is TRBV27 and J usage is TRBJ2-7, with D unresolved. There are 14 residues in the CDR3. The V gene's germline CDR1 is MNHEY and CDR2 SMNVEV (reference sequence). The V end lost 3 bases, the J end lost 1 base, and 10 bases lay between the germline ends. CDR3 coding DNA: TGTGCCAGCAGTTTTAGCCCGGTTTCCTACGAGCAGTACTTC. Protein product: CASSFSPVSYEQYF.

CDR3 DNA: TGTGCCAGACTAGCGGGAGGGCCGACAGATACGCAGTATTTT. Protein product: CARLAGGPTDTQYF. The V gene is TRBV6-2 or TRBV6-3, the J gene TRBJ2-3, with 13 positions matching TRBD2. In germline, CDR1 is MNHEY, CDR2 SVGEGT. This CDR3 is built from 14 residues. With 9 bases clipped from V and 3 bases from J, the junction kept 3 bases outside the gene matches.